The 15 T cell receptor beta chains in this list originate from one sample, sequenced in a study of breast tumors, draining lymph nodes, adjacent tissues. One entry per CDR3 protein results from TCRdb running MiXCR on the multiplex PCR reads. The sample yields 140,000 to 150,000 distinct CDR3 sequences, over 25% seen once. Axillary draining lymph nodes of breast cancer patients supplied the node samples. Sequences were obtained from axillary lymph node tissue. The receptors originated from a female donor with breast cancer. Some clones in this sample may be carry-over from other donors' samples.

Remarks on this clonotype: A junction boundary mismatches the germline segment, possibly from a read error. In DNA form, the CDR3 reads TGTGCCAGCAGCTTTGAGCGGGGGGGCGCTGGGGCCAACGTCCTGACGTTC. This sequence encodes CASSFERGGAGANVLTF. The chain employs TRBV14 and TRBJ2-6; 10 nucleotides agree with TRBD2. The CDR3 sequence is 17 residues long. The V gene's germline CDR1 is SGHDN and CDR2 FVKESK.

The chain has TRBV6-1 and TRBJ2-1; D call uncertain. The CDR3 spans 15 residues. Germline values: CDR1 MNHNS, CDR2 SASEGT. Trimming pared 5 bases from V and 3 bases from J, leaving 14 bases between. In nucleotides, the CDR3 is TGTGCCAGCAGTCCCGCCGTGACTCACTACAATGAGCAGTTCTTC. It specifies CASSPAVTHYNEQFF.

This clonotype was counted only a few times. The chain combines TRBV5-8 with TRBJ2-5; a weak D match, TRBD1 (6 bases). CDR3 length equals 15 residues. In germline, CDR1 is SGHTS, CDR2 YDEGEE. Trimming stripped 4 bases from V and 5 bases from J, with 18 bases between. CDR3 coding DNA: TGTGCCAGCAGCCCCAGGACAGCGGTGGGGGAGACCCAGTACTTC. Its translation: CASSPRTAVGETQYF. Full variable domain (outside the CDR3, taken from reference TRBV5-8 and TRBJ2-5): EAGVTQSPTHLIKTRGQQATLRCSPISGHTSVYWYQQALGLGLQFLLWYDEGEERNRGNFPPRFSGRQFPNYSSELNVNALELEDSALYLCASSPRTAVGETQYFGPGTRLLVL.

This clonotype was observed at least ten times. The J gene is TRBJ1-2, the V gene TRBV19; 8 nucleotides line up with TRBD1. The CDR3 extends over 13 amino acids. The germline gives CDR1 LNHDA, CDR2 SQIVND (reference sequence). The ends lost 5 bases at V and 8 bases at J; junction bases unmatched: 7. CDR3 sequence: CASSLDRGRGYTF. In nucleotides, the CDR3 is TGTGCCAGTAGTCTTGACAGGGGACGGGGCTACACCTTC.

The chain couples TRBV11-2 to TRBJ2-2; 12 nucleotides align to TRBD2. The V segment lost 1 base and the J segment 13 bases; nucleotides outside the gene matches: 7. Germline loops: CDR1 SGHAT, CDR2 FQNNGV. The CDR3 contains 15 residues. The DNA for the CDR3 is TGTGCCAGCAGCTTAGGCCGACTAGCGGGGGCGAGGCTGTTTTTT. Protein: CASSLGRLAGARLFF.

This clonotype has a count of ten or more. The rearrangement links TRBV6-5 to TRBJ2-2, with 7 bases that match TRBD1. The CDR3 has 15 residues. The germline CDR1 and CDR2 sequences are MNHEY and SVGAGI. Unmatched junction bases numbered 7, after V lost 5 bases and J lost 4 bases. The CDR3 loop reads CASSKTGLGTGELFF. The DNA of the CDR3 is TGTGCCAGCAGTAAGACAGGGCTGGGCACCGGGGAGCTGTTTTTT.

This rearrangement joins TRBV20-1 to TRBJ2-1; D perhaps matches TRBD1 (6 bases). Germline CDR1 DFQATT, CDR2 SNEGSKA (reference sequence). The ends were cut back, 3 bases at V and 6 bases at J, with 12 bases in the middle. The CDR3 has 13 residues. CDR3 nucleotides: TGCAGTGCTAGGGACAGCTCTAGCAATGAGCAGTTCTTC. Its translation: CSARDSSSNEQFF.

In its sample, this clonotype was seen many times. Since a much larger clone is just one base distant, this may be a read error. The conserved phenylalanine or tryptophan is not found at the CDR3 terminus, so this likely reflects a read error. This chain uses TRBV20-1 with TRBJ2-1; no firm D call. Per germline, CDR1 DFQATT and CDR2 SNEGSKA (reference sequence). The germline V and J ends were trimmed by 4 bases and 7 bases, with 5 bases remaining between them. This CDR3 is 10 amino acids long. CDR3 coding DNA: TGCAGTGCTACGCGGAATGAGCAGTTCTCC. Its translation: CSATRNEQFS.

The chain joins TRBV5-1 to TRBJ1-2; perhaps TRBD1 as D (5 bases). CDR1 SGHRS and CDR2 YFSETQ come from the germline V gene. V was pared by 4 bases and J by 8 bases, with 18 bases between. The CDR3 contains 14 residues. The CDR3 reads CASSSQEDTRGYTF. CDR3 coding DNA: TGCGCCAGCAGCAGCCAAGAGGACACAAGGGGCTACACCTTC.

At least ten counts were recorded for this clonotype. A clone one base away is much larger, so this may be a read error. J is TRBJ2-5 and V is TRBV7-9, with a tentative D call TRBD2 (5 bases). The CDR3 has 13 residues. Germline V gene sequence: CDR1 SEHNR, CDR2 FQNEAQ (reference sequence). The CDR3 protein is CASTLGAQETQCF. CDR3 in DNA: TGTGCCAGCACCCTGGGAGCCCAAGAGACCCAGTGCTTC. Full variable domain (remainder filled in from reference TRBV7-9 and TRBJ2-5): DTGVSQNPRHKITKRGQNVTFRCDPISEHNRLYWYRQTLGQGPEFLTYFQNEAQLEKSRLLSDRFSAERPKGSFSTLEIQRTEQGDSAMYLCASTLGAQETQCFGPGTRLLVL.

At least ten counts were recorded for this clonotype. The chain combines TRBV5-8 with TRBJ2-7; either TRBD1 or TRBD2 may fit D (5 bases each). Germline loops: CDR1 SGHTS, CDR2 YDEGEE. CDR3 length equals 13 residues. V was cut by 2 bases and J by 4 bases, with 10 bases left in between. DNA for the CDR3: TGTGCCAGCAGCTTTGAGGGGTGGTACGAGCAGTACTTC. Encoded protein: CASSFEGWYEQYF. Full variable domain (remainder filled in from reference TRBV5-8 and TRBJ2-7): EAGVTQSPTHLIKTRGQQATLRCSPISGHTSVYWYQQALGLGLQFLLWYDEGEERNRGNFPPRFSGRQFPNYSSELNVNALELEDSALYLCASSFEGWYEQYFGPGTRLTVT.

This rearrangement joins TRBV15 to TRBJ1-2, with TRBD1 as a possible D gene (6 bases). There are 16 residues in the CDR3. Germline CDR1 reads LNHNV; CDR2 reads YYDKDF (reference sequence). Trimming pared 5 bases from V and 3 bases from J, leaving 19 bases between. The CDR3 loop is CATSLSQGSGDYGYTF. In DNA form, the CDR3 reads TGTGCCACCAGCTTATCACAGGGAAGCGGGGACTATGGCTACACCTTC.

This clonotype has at least ten counts. The J gene is TRBJ2-5, the V gene TRBV29-1; no reliable D call. V lost 3 bases, J lost 1 base, and 15 bases lay in between. CDR1 and CDR2 from the germline V gene are SQVTM and ANQGSEA. The CDR3 is made up of 15 amino acids. In DNA, the CDR3 is TGCAGCGTTGACCTACACCCAGCGTCCCAAGAGACCCAGTACTTC. It translates to CSVDLHPASQETQYF.

With regard to this clonotype: This clone may be a read error of a much larger clone one base away. The V and J genes are TRBV5-4 and TRBJ2-1; 7 nucleotides agree with TRBD2. Trimming took 1 base from V and 9 from J; bases not matched to a gene: 13. Germline CDR1 SGHNT, CDR2 YYREEE (reference sequence). The CDR3 runs to 16 residues. The CDR3 here is CASSLSSPGGEGEQFF. As DNA, the CDR3 is TGTGCCAGCAGCTTGTCTTCGCCGGGGGGTGAAGGTGAGCAGTTCTTC.

This clonotype was counted at least ten times. The rearrangement joins TRBV12-3 or TRBV12-4 to TRBJ1-5; D is perhaps TRBD1 (6 bases). The CDR3 consists of 12 residues. V lost 6 bases, J lost 7 bases, and 10 bases lay in between. As DNA, the CDR3 is TGTGCCAGCAGACAGGGAGAACAGCCCCAGCATTTT. Residues: CASRQGEQPQHF.